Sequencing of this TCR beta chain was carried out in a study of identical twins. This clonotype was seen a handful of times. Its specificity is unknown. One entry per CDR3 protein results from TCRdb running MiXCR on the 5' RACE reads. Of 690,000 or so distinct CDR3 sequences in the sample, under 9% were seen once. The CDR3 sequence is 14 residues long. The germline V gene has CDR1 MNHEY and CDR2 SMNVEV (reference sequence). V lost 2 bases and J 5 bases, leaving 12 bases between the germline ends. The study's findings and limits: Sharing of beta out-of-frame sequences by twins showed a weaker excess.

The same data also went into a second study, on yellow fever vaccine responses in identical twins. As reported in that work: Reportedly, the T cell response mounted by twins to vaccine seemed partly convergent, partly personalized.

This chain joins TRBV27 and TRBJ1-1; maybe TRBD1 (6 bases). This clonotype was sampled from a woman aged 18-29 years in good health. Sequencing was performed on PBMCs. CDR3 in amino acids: CASSLAQGGTEAFF. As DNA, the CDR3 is TGTGCCAGCAGTTTAGCACAGGGTGGAACTGAAGCTTTCTTT.